These T cell receptor beta chains were read from a single sample in a study of identical twins. Each CDR3 protein gets one entry after TCRdb re-called the 5' RACE reads with MiXCR. The sample has under 250,000 distinct CDR3 sequences, 6.5% to 9% seen once. This same sample was also taken into another study, of yellow fever vaccine responses in identical twins.

Specimen: CD8+ T cells sorted from blood. The origin of the receptors is a woman aged 18-30 years in good health. CDR3s include the opening cysteine and the closing phenylalanine or tryptophan. The D gene is left open where the match is weak. The listing skips clone size in some rows; elsewhere it reads once, few, many or a size class.

TRBV12-3/TRBV12-4	TRBJ2-7	TRBD2	few	TGTGCCAGCAGCCTTTGGGTAGCGGGCTCCTACGAGCAGTACTTC	CASSLWVAGSYEQYF
TRBV28	TRBJ2-5	TRBD2	few	TGTGCCAGCAGTTATGGGACTAGCGGATACCAAGAGACCCAGTACTTC	CASSYGTSGYQETQYF
TRBV10-2	TRBJ2-2	TRBD1	few	TGCGCCAGCAGTGGGGACAGGGGGACCACCGGGGAGCTGTTTTTT	CASSGDRGTTGELFF
TRBV6-4	TRBJ2-1	TRBD1	many	TGTGCCAGCAGTCGAATTTCACCGGGACAGGGGGCGCATGAGCAGTTCTTC	CASSRISPGQGAHEQFF
TRBV9	TRBJ2-7	NA	many	TGTGCCAGCAGCGTAGGAGGCGAGGGCGAGCAGTACTTC	CASSVGGEGEQYF
TRBV20-1	TRBJ2-1	NA	few	TGCAGTGCTAGAGATCGGGTCGGGGACTCGGGGAGCAATGAGCAGTTCTTC	CSARDRVGDSGSNEQFF
TRBV3-1	TRBJ2-3	TRBD2	NA	TGTGCCAGCAGCCAACAACCTTACCTTGCAGCGGGAGGCACAGATACGCAGTATTTT	CASSQQPYLAAGGTDTQYF
TRBV4-2	TRBJ2-2	TRBD1	many	TGTGCCAGCAGCCCCGAGACAGGGCAGGAACTAAACACCGGGGAGCTGTTTTTT	CASSPETGQELNTGELFF
TRBV9	TRBJ1-1	NA	many	TGTGCCAGCAGCGTAGGCACAGCTGACGAAGCTTTCTTT	CASSVGTADEAFF
TRBV12-3/TRBV12-4	TRBJ1-4	NA	NA	TGTGCCAGCAGTCCCAAGGGGGAAAAACTGTTTTTT	CASSPKGEKLFF
TRBV5-1	TRBJ2-5	TRBD2	NA	TGCGCCAGCAGCCCTCTAGCGGGAGAGTGGGAGACCCAGTACTTC	CASSPLAGEWETQYF
TRBV6-6	TRBJ1-2	NA	many	TGTGCCAGCAGTTTCGACAGCTATGGCTACACCTTC	CASSFDSYGYTF
TRBV24-1	TRBJ2-7	TRBD2	many	TGTGCCACCAGTTCAAGGACTAGCGGTACCTACGAGCAGTACTTC	CATSSRTSGTYEQYF
TRBV21-1	TRBJ2-2	NA	NA	TGTGCCAGGGACGGGGACATCGCGAACACCGGGGAGCTGTTTTTT	CARDGDIANTGELFF
TRBV6-2/TRBV6-3	TRBJ1-5	NA	few	TGTGCCAGCAGTTACTCACGTAGCAATCAGCCCCAGCATTTT	CASSYSRSNQPQHF
TRBV25-1	TRBJ1-2	NA	few	TGTGCCAGCAGTGTAGGAGATGGCTACACCTTC	CASSVGDGYTF
TRBV12-3/TRBV12-4	TRBJ1-4	TRBD1	few	TGTGCCAGTGCCAGGGGGAATCATGAAAAACTGTTTTTT	CASARGNHEKLFF
TRBV9	TRBJ2-5	TRBD2	many	TGTGCCAGCAGCGTAGGTGGACTAGAAGGAGAGACCCAGTACTTC	CASSVGGLEGETQYF